This section outlines one TCR beta chain sequence together with its context. The antigen is not known. The data are from a study of PD-1 blockade in classical Hodgkin lymphoma. Study-level information: Intravenous delivery of nivolumab at 3 mg/kg to patients occurred every 2 weeks. Study-wide results and limits: In newly diagnosed patients, baseline TCR diversity was reportedly below that of healthy donors. By C4D1 there was a significant rise in CD4+ TCR diversity but not in CD8+ TCR diversity. Complete responders entered with baseline diversity on par with newly diagnosed patients, the results showed.

There was relapse after autologous stem cell transplantation in every patient, and there was variation in brentuximab vedotin exposure. Produced via immunoSEQ multiplex PCR; TCRdb's table is partial and in-frame only. The sample contains 130,000 to 150,000 clones, nearly 80% of which appear only once. V lost 0 bases, J lost 3 bases, and 0 bases stayed unmatched. Germline assignment: CDR1 SGHDT and CDR2 YYEEEE. This CDR3 comprises 15 residues. V gene TRBV5-6 combines with J gene TRBJ1-4; TRBD1 agrees at 9 bases. This receptor was obtained from a human donor with classical Hodgkin lymphoma. The sample in question was peripheral blood mononuclear cells (PBMCs), obtained before the second cycle of nivolumab. CDR3 nucleotides: TGTGCCAGCAGCTTGGGACAGGGGGCTAATGAAAAACTGTTTTTT. This encodes CASSLGQGANEKLFF.